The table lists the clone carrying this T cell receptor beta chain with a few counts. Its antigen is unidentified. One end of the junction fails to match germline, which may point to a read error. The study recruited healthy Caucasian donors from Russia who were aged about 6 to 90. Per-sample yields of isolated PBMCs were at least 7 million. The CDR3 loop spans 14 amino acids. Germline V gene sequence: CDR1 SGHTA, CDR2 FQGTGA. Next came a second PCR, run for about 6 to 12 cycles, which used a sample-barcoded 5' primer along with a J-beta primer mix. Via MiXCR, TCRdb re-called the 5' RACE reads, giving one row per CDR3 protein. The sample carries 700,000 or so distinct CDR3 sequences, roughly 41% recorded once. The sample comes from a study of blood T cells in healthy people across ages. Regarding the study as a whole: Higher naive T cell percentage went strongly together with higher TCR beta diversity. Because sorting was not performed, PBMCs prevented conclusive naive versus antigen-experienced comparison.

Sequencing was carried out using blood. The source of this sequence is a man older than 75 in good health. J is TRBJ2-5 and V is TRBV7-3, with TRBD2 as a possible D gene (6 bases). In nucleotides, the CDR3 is TGTGCCGGCAGCTTAACGCCAGCGGGAGAGACCCAGTACTTC. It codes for CAGSLTPAGETQYF.